This is a list of T cell receptor beta chains from one sample in a study of blood T cell repertoires in COVID-19. This table comes from immunoSEQ multiplex PCR, and its TCRdb copy is limited to in-frame clones, with some not included. Of about 74,000 clones in the sample, 84% were seen once. Specimen: peripheral blood. Every receptor here comes from a man between 65 and 80 years old with acute or convalescent COVID-19. Each CDR3 is given with its conserved first and last residue. D genes are given only for firm matches. Size tells how often a clone was seen (once, few, many) or the class of an expanded clone, and some rows leave it out.

clone size	J gene	CDR3 length	V gene	D gene	CDR3 DNA	CDR3 protein
once	TRBJ1-2	11	TRBV7-2	NA	TGTGCCAGCAGCTTAGGGGGCGGCTACACCTTC	CASSLGGGYTF
NA	TRBJ2-7	13	TRBV24-1	TRBD1	TGTGCCTCCAAGGACAGGTCGGCGTACGAGCAGTACTTC	CASKDRSAYEQYF
NA	TRBJ2-2	14	TRBV7-2	TRBD2	TGTGCCAGCAGCATCAGCGGGGGGGCCGGGGAGCTGTTTTTT	CASSISGGAGELFF
few	TRBJ2-1	15	TRBV5-4	TRBD2	TGTGCCAGCAGCTACGAGCGGGAGGTCGTCAATGAGCAGTTCTTC	CASSYEREVVNEQFF
NA	TRBJ2-1	17	TRBV27	TRBD2	TGTGCCAGCAGTTTAAGCCGGACTAGCGGGAGAGGGAATGAGCAGTTCTTC	CASSLSRTSGRGNEQFF
NA	TRBJ2-3	15	TRBV18	TRBD2	TGTGCCAGCTCACCACCGGCGGGGGGCACAGATACGCAGTATTTT	CASSPPAGGTDTQYF
NA	TRBJ1-3	19	TRBV5-1	TRBD1	TGCGCCAGCAGCTTGGGTAGGGTACCGACAGGGGCCTCTGGAAACACCATATATTTT	CASSLGRVPTGASGNTIYF
NA	TRBJ1-4	14	TRBV3-1/TRBV3-2	NA	TGTGCCAGCAAGCGAGATGGAACTAATGAAAAACTGTTTTTT	CASKRDGTNEKLFF
few	TRBJ2-1	16	TRBV6-2/TRBV6-3	NA	TGTGCCAGCAGTTACTCGAGCCCGGGAGAGGGATTTGAGCAGTTCTTC	CASSYSSPGEGFEQFF
few	TRBJ2-7	12	TRBV6-5	NA	TGTGCCAGCATCCAGAGGGAATACGAGCAGTACTTC	CASIQREYEQYF
NA	TRBJ1-1	12	TRBV28	TRBD1	TGTGCCAGCAGCAGACAGGGCCCTGAAGCTTTCTTT	CASSRQGPEAFF
NA	TRBJ1-4	13	TRBV18	NA	TGTGCCAGCTCATCCCTGGGAGCGGAAAAACTGTTTTTT	CASSSLGAEKLFF
NA	TRBJ2-5	15	TRBV4-2	TRBD2	TGTGCCAGCAGCCAGAGCAGCGGGAGAGATGGGACCCAGTACTTC	CASSQSSGRDGTQYF
NA	TRBJ2-7	14	TRBV6-5	TRBD1	TGTGCCAGCAGCCCCAGGGGGCACTCCTACGAGCAGTACTTC	CASSPRGHSYEQYF
NA	TRBJ1-4	14	TRBV11-2	NA	TGTGCCAGCAGTTCTTGGGGAGATAATGAAAAACTGTTTTTT	CASSSWGDNEKLFF
NA	TRBJ1-1	16	TRBV3-1/TRBV3-2	TRBD1	TGTGCCAGCAGCCAAGTGACCCCACAGGGGAGCACTGAAGCTTTCTTT	CASSQVTPQGSTEAFF
NA	TRBJ2-2	15	TRBV2	TRBD1	TGTGCCAGCAGCGCTAGGACAGGGTGGGTCGGGGAGCTGTTTTTT	CASSARTGWVGELFF
NA	TRBJ2-4	14	TRBV6-6	TRBD1	TGTGCCAGCAAGACAGGGGCTTCGAAAAACATTCAGTACTTC	CASKTGASKNIQYF
NA	TRBJ2-6	17	TRBV19	NA	TGTGCCAGTAGTACGGCAGGACGGGGCTCTGGGGCCAACGTCCTGACTTTC	CASSTAGRGSGANVLTF
once	TRBJ2-7	13	TRBV5-1	NA	TGCGCCAGCAGTCTAGGCAGGGTCAACGAGCAGTACTTC	CASSLGRVNEQYF
NA	TRBJ2-5	15	TRBV18	NA	TGTGCCAGCTCAGATAGGACTGTGGGCCAAGAGACCCAGTACTTC	CASSDRTVGQETQYF
NA	TRBJ2-3	16	TRBV5-1	TRBD2	TGCGCCAGCAGTCGCACTAGCGGGGGTAGCACAGATACGCAGTATTTT	CASSRTSGGSTDTQYF
NA	TRBJ2-7	13	TRBV11-2	TRBD2	TGTGCCAGTGCGGGGGGGATCTCCTACGAGCAGTACTTC	CASAGGISYEQYF
NA	TRBJ1-4	13	TRBV7-2	NA	TGTGCCAGCAGCTTAGCGCTGCAGACTACGATGTTTTTT	CASSLALQTTMFF
NA	TRBJ2-7	15	TRBV18	NA	TGTGCCAGCTCACCAGTTACGGGATCGACGGTTGAGCAGTACTTC	CASSPVTGSTVEQYF
NA	TRBJ1-1	14	TRBV6-5	TRBD1	TGTGCCAGCAGCCGGGACAGGCGAAACACTGAAGCTTTCTTT	CASSRDRRNTEAFF
NA	TRBJ2-7	15	TRBV11-2	TRBD2	TGTGCCAGCAGCTTTGGGACTAGCGGGAGTTACGAGCAGTACTTC	CASSFGTSGSYEQYF
NA	TRBJ2-1	16	TRBV5-4	TRBD1	TGTGCCAGCAGCCGCTCACCGGGACAGGGTCACAATGAGCAGTTCTTC	CASSRSPGQGHNEQFF
NA	TRBJ1-4	14	TRBV12-5	NA	TGTGCTAGTGGAGACAGTTTCCAGAATGAAAAACTGTTTTTT	CASGDSFQNEKLFF
NA	TRBJ2-5	14	TRBV6-1	TRBD1	TGTGCCAGCAGTGACCGGGACAGAAAAGAGACCCAGTACTTC	CASSDRDRKETQYF
NA	TRBJ1-2	14	TRBV7-2	TRBD1	TGTGCCAGCACCCCGGGACAGGGTAAAGGAGGCTACACCTTC	CASTPGQGKGGYTF
once	TRBJ1-2	15	TRBV20-1	NA	TGCAGTGCTAGTGGTTGGGCAGGGGAGTACTATGGCTACACCTTC	CSASGWAGEYYGYTF
NA	TRBJ1-5	15	TRBV6-5	TRBD1	TGTGCCAGCAGTTACCGCGGGACAGGTAATCAGCCCCAGCATTTT	CASSYRGTGNQPQHF
NA	TRBJ2-7	14	TRBV6-5	TRBD2	TGTGCCAGCATCCTAGCGGGAGCGCCCTACGAGCAGTACTTC	CASILAGAPYEQYF
NA	TRBJ2-2	16	TRBV9	TRBD2	TGTGCCAGCAGCGTAGACATAGCGGGGAACACCGGGGAGCTGTTTTTT	CASSVDIAGNTGELFF
NA	TRBJ1-1	16	TRBV6-2/TRBV6-3	NA	TGTGCCAGCAGTGACCGGGACAAGGCCCCGAACACTGAAGCTTTCTTT	CASSDRDKAPNTEAFF
NA	TRBJ1-6	17	TRBV9	NA	TGTGCCAGCAGCGGGGGGAGGGACATTCTTTATAATTCACCCCTCCACTTT	CASSGGRDILYNSPLHF
few	TRBJ1-5	14	TRBV6-5	TRBD1	TGTGCCAGCAGCCAGGGACAGGGGCATCAGCCCCAGCATTTT	CASSQGQGHQPQHF
NA	TRBJ1-2	18	TRBV19	TRBD1	TGTGCCAGTAGCGCCGCTACAGGGGGCCATTTAAGTTTCTATGGCTACACCTTC	CASSAATGGHLSFYGYTF
NA	TRBJ2-3	14	TRBV5-1	NA	TGCGCCAGCAGCCCGGGAGCCCGCGGAGATACGCAGTATTTT	CASSPGARGDTQYF
NA	TRBJ2-7	14	TRBV29-1	TRBD2	TGCAGCGTTTCCGTAGGAGCGGGAGGGTGGGAGCAGTACTTC	CSVSVGAGGWEQYF
NA	TRBJ2-1	14	TRBV9	NA	TGTGCCAGCAGCGTAGGTCAGTCCGTCAATGAGCAGTTCTTC	CASSVGQSVNEQFF
many	TRBJ2-1	16	TRBV7-8	NA	TGTGCCAGCAGCTTAGTCCGGGGTCGCAGTTACAATGAGCAGTTCTTC	CASSLVRGRSYNEQFF
NA	TRBJ1-4	14	TRBV10-3	NA	TGTGCCATCAGTGAGCCCTCTCAGGATGAAAAACTGTTTTTT	CAISEPSQDEKLFF
NA	TRBJ2-7	14	TRBV7-2	NA	TGTGCCAGCAGCTTAGCGTGGACAGACTACGAGCAGTACTTC	CASSLAWTDYEQYF